A single sample is the source of the 20 T cell receptor beta chains below, sequenced in a study of blood T cell repertoires in COVID-19. The repertoire was sequenced with immunoSEQ multiplex PCR; TCRdb's copy has only in-frame clones and lacks some. Altogether 200,000 to 300,000 clones are present, more than 85% being singletons, with the ten largest covering about 4%. Sequencing used PBMCs or T cells enriched from blood (not recorded which). Source of these receptors: a woman in her 30s who had recovered from COVID-19.

The rearrangement links TRBV11-2 to TRBJ2-7; 10 nucleotides agree with TRBD2. V trimming: 4 bases; J trimming: 5 bases; junction bases outside the gene matches: 5. This CDR3 region has 14 residues. In germline, CDR1 is SGHAT, CDR2 FQNNGV. The CDR3 reads CASSSSGSTDEQYF. The CDR3 DNA sequence: TGTGCCAGCAGCTCTAGCGGGAGTACCGACGAGCAGTACTTC.

The rearrangement joins TRBV4-1 to TRBJ2-1; TRBD2 might be the D (5 bases). The CDR3 has 16 residues. Germline V lookup: CDR1 MGHRA, CDR2 YSYEKL. V was pared by 2 bases and J by 6 bases, with 17 bases between. CDR3 sequence reads: CASSQISALGVNEQFF. The CDR3 region has the DNA TGCGCCAGCAGCCAAATTAGCGCTCTTGGGGTCAATGAGCAGTTCTTC.

This chain connects TRBV20-1 to TRBJ2-1; D gene uncertain. CDR3 length equals 13 residues. V shed 3 bases and J shed 1 base, with 7 bases lying between them. Germline CDR1 is DFQATT and CDR2 is SNEGSKA (reference sequence). The CDR3 DNA reads TGCAGTGCTAGTCATCTATCCTACAATGAGCAGTTCTTC. Translated, it gives CSASHLSYNEQFF.

This chain uses TRBV11-2 with TRBJ2-7; 11 bases are a match to TRBD2. Losses at the gene ends were 3 bases for V and 4 bases for J; bases not matched to a gene: 2. The V gene's germline CDR1 is SGHAT and CDR2 FQNNGV. CDR3 length equals 14 residues. CDR3 residues: CASSFTSGRYEQYF. CDR3 nucleotides: TGTGCCAGCAGCTTCACTAGCGGGAGATACGAGCAGTACTTC.

The chain carries TRBV7-2 and TRBJ2-1; 9 bases match TRBD2. The CDR3 extends over 15 amino acids. The V gene end was trimmed by 4 bases and the J gene end by 4 bases; junction bases not matched to a gene: 5. CDR1 SGHTA and CDR2 FQGNSA come from the germline V gene. CDR3 sequence (DNA): TGTGCCAGCAGCTCCGGGACTAGCCCTTACAATGAGCAGTTCTTC. Translation gives CASSSGTSPYNEQFF.

In DNA, the CDR3 is TGTGCCAGCAGCCAAGCGACATCCTACGAGCAGTACTTC. Its translation is CASSQATSYEQYF. The chain uses TRBV3-1 (or the pseudogene TRBV3-2) and TRBJ2-7; no clear D gene. Trimming took off 1 base at V and 1 base at J, with 5 bases between the two ends. In germline, CDR1 is LGHDT, CDR2 YNNKEL (reference sequence). There are 13 residues in the CDR3.

The rearrangement uses TRBV4-2 and TRBJ2-5; TRBD2 is a possible D gene (6 bases). Germline CDR1 LGHNA, CDR2 YNFKEQ. CDR3 size: 16 residues. Trimming shortened V by 0 bases and J by 1 base, and 12 bases separated the two germline ends. The CDR3 DNA follows: TGTGCCAGCAGCCAAGATTTGGGGGGAGTCCAAGAGACCCAGTACTTC. It translates to CASSQDLGGVQETQYF.

The chain recombines TRBV4-3 with TRBJ2-4, with 16 bases matching TRBD2. The CDR3 runs 21 residues. With V trimmed by 0 bases and J by 2 bases, 10 bases remained unmatched. Germline V lookup: CDR1 LGHNA, CDR2 YSLEER. Written as DNA, the CDR3 is TGCGCCAGCAGCCAAGATCCGGGACTAGCGGGAGGGCCTGGGTCCAAAAACATTCAGTACTTC. Amino acid sequence: CASSQDPGLAGGPGSKNIQYF.

V usage is TRBV5-4 and J usage is TRBJ2-7; D uncertain. CDR1 is SGHNT and CDR2 is YYREEE in the germline V gene (reference sequence). Deletions cut 3 bases from V and 0 bases from J, with 7 bases between. The CDR3 is made up of 13 amino acids. The CDR3 DNA follows: TGTGCCAGCAGCTGGAGCCCCTCCTACGAGCAGTACTTC. Encoded protein: CASSWSPSYEQYF. Full variable domain (rest looked up from reference TRBV5-4 and TRBJ2-7): ETGVTQSPTHLIKTRGQQVTLRCSSQSGHNTVSWYQQALGQGPQFIFQYYREEENGRGNFPPRFSGLQFPNYSSELNVNALELDDSALYLCASSWSPSYEQYFGPGTRLTVT.

With respect to this clone: This sample includes further DNA sequences coding for the same CDR3. The genes are TRBV7-2 and TRBJ2-1, with D perhaps TRBD1 (5 bases). This CDR3 comprises 14 residues. Trimming pared 1 base from V and 6 bases from J, leaving 10 bases between. Germline values: CDR1 SGHTA, CDR2 FQGNSA. CDR3 residues: CASSLGQGGNEQFF. The CDR3 DNA follows: TGTGCCAGCAGCTTAGGGCAGGGTGGCAATGAGCAGTTCTTC.

This chain links TRBV5-4 with TRBJ1-1; TRBD1 matches 10 bases. V dropped 3 bases and J dropped 3; count of bases not matched to a gene: 5. Germline lookup yields CDR1 SGHNT and CDR2 YYREEE (reference sequence). The CDR3 consists of 15 residues. The CDR3: CASSSRDRGYTEAFF. The CDR3 nucleotides are TGTGCCAGCAGCTCCCGGGACAGGGGATACACTGAAGCTTTCTTT.

This sequence joins TRBV5-6 and TRBJ1-1; TRBD1 matches at 8 bases. The V and J ends lost 3 bases and 5 bases, in that order; junction bases with no gene match: 6. CDR3 length: 14 amino acids. Germline V gives CDR1 SGHDT, CDR2 YYEEEE. In DNA, the CDR3 is TGTGCCAGCAGCTCTATACAGGGGGGGACTGAAGCTTTCTTT. Its translation is CASSSIQGGTEAFF.

The CDR3 region has the DNA TGTGCCAGCAATTTCCAGGGGGCCTACGAGCAGTACTTC. This gives the protein CASNFQGAYEQYF. This rearrangement joins TRBV2 to TRBJ2-7, with TRBD1 matching 7 bases. The ends lost 7 bases at V and 2 bases at J; junction bases unmatched: 5. Per the germline V gene, CDR1 is SNHLY and CDR2 is FYNNEI. CDR3 length equals 13 residues.

The chain combines TRBV7-3 with TRBJ1-1; D is ambiguous. The ends were cut back, 5 bases at V and 1 base at J, with 8 bases in the middle. CDR1 SGHTA and CDR2 FQGTGA come from the germline V gene. This CDR3 is 13 amino acids long. The CDR3 region has the DNA TGTGCCAGCAGCCTGGCGGAGAACACTGAAGCTTTCTTT. Encoded protein: CASSLAENTEAFF.

This chain joins TRBV7-2 and TRBJ2-7; D unresolved. CDR1 is SGHTA, CDR2 FQGNSA, per germline. The V end was cut by 2 bases, the J end by 5 bases, with 19 bases between. This CDR3 has 16 amino acids. CDR3 loop: CASSLRSQESEDEQYF. As DNA, the CDR3 is TGTGCCAGCAGCTTAAGGTCCCAGGAATCGGAAGACGAGCAGTACTTC.

J is TRBJ1-1 and V is TRBV28, with TRBD1 matching 10 bases. The V gene's germline CDR1 is MDHEN and CDR2 SYDVKM. The CDR3 extends over 20 amino acids. V trimming: 3 bases; J trimming: 2 bases; junction bases outside the gene matches: 18. The CDR3 DNA sequence: TGTGCCAGCAGTTTTTTTGCCGAGGGGACAGGGGAGGGGAAAAACACTGAAGCTTTCTTT. Its translation: CASSFFAEGTGEGKNTEAFF.

V usage is TRBV7-9 and J usage is TRBJ2-2; tentative D call: TRBD1 (6 bases). From germline, CDR1 is SEHNR and CDR2 FQNEAQ (reference sequence). Between the trimmed V and J ends, which lost 1 base and 5 bases, there was a span of 17 bases. This CDR3 is built from 17 residues. CDR3 nucleotides: TGTGCCAGCAGCTTAGTCGGGTGGACAGAAGAGACCGGGGAGCTGTTTTTT. Translation gives CASSLVGWTEETGELFF.

The chain links TRBV5-6 to TRBJ2-6; 9 nucleotides align to TRBD1. The germline CDR1 and CDR2 sequences are SGHDT and YYEEEE. V was clipped by 3 bases and J by 0 bases; unmatched bases: 10. The CDR3 covers 19 residues. CDR3 sequence reads: CASSSDRDRALSGANVLTF. CDR3 nucleotides: TGTGCCAGCAGCTCTGACCGGGACAGGGCCCTCTCTGGGGCCAACGTCCTGACTTTC.

The CDR3 region has the DNA TGTGCCAGCAGTTCCGGACTAGCCGAAACCTACGAGCAGTACTTC. It encodes CASSSGLAETYEQYF. The rearrangement joins TRBV6-2 or TRBV6-3 to TRBJ2-7; 8 bases match TRBD2. CDR1 and CDR2 (germline): MNHEY, SVGEGT. The V gene end was trimmed by 4 bases and the J gene end by 2 bases; junction bases not matched to a gene: 7. This CDR3 region has 15 residues.

V is TRBV29-1 and J is TRBJ2-1; D may be TRBD2 (6 bases). There are 13 residues in the CDR3. Trimming pared 6 bases from V and 8 bases from J, leaving 17 bases between. The germline V gene has CDR1 SQVTM and CDR2 ANQGSEA. The CDR3 DNA follows: TGCAGCGTCACAGAAACCGGGAGCGATGAGCAGTTCTTC. This codes for CSVTETGSDEQFF.